Given below is one TCR beta chain in context. The data stem from a study of blood T cell repertoires in COVID-19. Study overall: Acute and convalescent COVID-19 samples came from the United States, Italy and Spain. PBMCs, B-cell-depleted T cells, or T cells provided the cDNA or gDNA that made up the material.

Libraries were prepared by immunoSEQ multiplex PCR; TCRdb keeps only in-frame clonotypes and omits some of them. The repertoire holds 50,000 or so clones, with about nine tenths as singletons. Germline V gene lookup returns CDR1 KGHSH and CDR2 LQKENI. CDR3 length: 16 residues. Trimming at V came to 3 bases and at J to 1 base, leaving 5 bases not matched to a gene. This chain links TRBV18 with TRBJ1-1, with 10 bases matching TRBD1. The material sequenced was peripheral blood. The receptor was derived from a man aged 45-60 years with active COVID-19. The CDR3 reads CASSPSGQGWNTEAFF. Here the CDR3 DNA reads TGTGCCAGCTCACCCTCGGGACAGGGGTGGAACACTGAAGCTTTCTTT.